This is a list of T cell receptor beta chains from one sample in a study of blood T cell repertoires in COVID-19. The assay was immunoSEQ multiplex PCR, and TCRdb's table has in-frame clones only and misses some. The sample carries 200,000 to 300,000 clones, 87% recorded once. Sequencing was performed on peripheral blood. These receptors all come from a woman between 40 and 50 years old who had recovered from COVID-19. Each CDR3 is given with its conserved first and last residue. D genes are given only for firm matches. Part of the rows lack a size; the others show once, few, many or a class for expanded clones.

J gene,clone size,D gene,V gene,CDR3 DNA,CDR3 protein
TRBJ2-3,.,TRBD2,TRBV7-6,TGTGCCAGCAGCTTAGACGGGACTAGCGGGAGGTCAGATACGCAGTATTTT,CASSLDGTSGRSDTQYF
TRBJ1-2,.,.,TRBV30,TGTGCCTGCCCGATGTCAGGGCTCAGTGGCTACACCTTC,CACPMSGLSGYTF
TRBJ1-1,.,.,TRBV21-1,TGTGCCAGCAGCAAAGGGGACTATAGCTCGAGAGCTTTCTTT,CASSKGDYSSRAFF
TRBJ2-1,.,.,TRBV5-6,TGTGCCAGCAGCCCATCCCGGGGGTGGGAGCAGTTCTTC,CASSPSRGWEQFF
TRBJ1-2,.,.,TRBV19,TGTGCCAGTAGTATACCCACGGAGGGGCTAAACTATGGCTACACCTTC,CASSIPTEGLNYGYTF
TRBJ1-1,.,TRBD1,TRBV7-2,TGTGCCAGCAGCATCCGCACAGGGGCCGGATTAGATGGAGCTTTCTTT,CASSIRTGAGLDGAFF
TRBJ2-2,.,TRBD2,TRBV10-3,TGTGCCATCAGTGCGACTAGCGGGGGAGGGACCGGGGAGCTGTTTTTT,CAISATSGGGTGELFF
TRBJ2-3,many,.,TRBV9,TGTGCCAGCAGCGTGGGAGCTGGGGATACGCAGTATTTT,CASSVGAGDTQYF
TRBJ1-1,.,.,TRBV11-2,TGTGCCAGCAGCGGTCTAGTGATGAACACTGAAGCTTTCTTT,CASSGLVMNTEAFF
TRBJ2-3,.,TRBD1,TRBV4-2,TGTGCCAGCAGCTATGGGACAGAACCCAACACAGATACGCAGTATTTT,CASSYGTEPNTDTQYF
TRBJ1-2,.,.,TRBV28,TGTGCCAGCAGGGAGGGGGGGGTCGGTACAACTAACTATGGCTACACCTTC,CASREGGVGTTNYGYTF
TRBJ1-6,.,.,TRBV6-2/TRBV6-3,TGTGCCAGCAGTTACCCGCGCGGAATCATTAGCTCCTATAATTCACCCCTCCACTTT,CASSYPRGIISSYNSPLHF
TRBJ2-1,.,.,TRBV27,TGTGCCAGCAGTCCTCAGGGTTACGAGCAGTTCTTC,CASSPQGYEQFF
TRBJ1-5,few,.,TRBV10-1,TGCGCCAGCAGTGAAACCGGGATTCGAAAAACAAATCAGCCCCAGCATTTT,CASSETGIRKTNQPQHF
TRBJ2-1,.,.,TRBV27,TGTGCCAGCAGTTTATCGCAGGGGCCCTACAATGAGCAGTTCTTC,CASSLSQGPYNEQFF
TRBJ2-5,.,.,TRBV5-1,TGCGCCAGCAGCTCCCTGACTCCAGAGACCCAGTACTTC,CASSSLTPETQYF